This TCR beta chain stems from a study of cytomegalovirus exposure and HLA in healthy donors. Between the trimmed V and J ends, which lost 6 bases and 6 bases, there was a span of 33 bases. Germline V gene lookup returns CDR1 MDHEN and CDR2 SYDVKM. The CDR3 runs to 20 residues. Here immunoSEQ multiplex PCR was the method, and the copy in TCRdb shows in-frame clones only, minus some. There are about 360,000 clones in the sample; 80% to 90% occur only once, and 0.8% to 0.85% lies in the top ten. This TCR came from a woman aged 18-29 years in good health and CMV-seronegative. The V gene is TRBV28, the J gene TRBJ1-5; D is possibly TRBD1 (6 bases). The sequenced sample was PBMCs. Here the CDR3 DNA reads TGTGCCAGCAGACAAATCCGGGGGGCGCTAATTTCGGGCATGGGTCAGCCCCAGCATTTT. Protein sequence: CASRQIRGALISGMGQPQHF.